The clone carrying this T cell receptor beta chain was observed a few times. The antigen remains undetermined. Sample barcodes and UMIs were carried by the TCR alpha and TCR beta cDNA libraries that 5'RACE generated with constant-segment primers. A single record per CDR3 protein comes from TCRdb applying MiXCR to the 5' RACE reads. The table records a few hundred thousand distinct CDR3 sequences, 20% to 25% of them present only once. This sample is part of a study of T-cell memory formation after mild COVID-19. The CDR3 totals 14 residues. Germline CDR1 reads ENHRY; CDR2 reads SYGVKD. Trimming removed 7 bases from V and 5 bases from J; junction bases left unmatched: 9. Study-wide findings and caveats: Researchers could not confirm that second-wave clones peaking on day 37 targeted SARS-CoV-2.

Sequenced material: PBMCs or a T cell subset sorted from them (not recorded which). The genes are TRBV10-3 and TRBJ2-5, with 8 positions matching TRBD2. The TCR originated in a man aged 18 to 30 who had mild COVID-19 (a few samples of this study predate the infection). Cell type and time point are not known. CDR3 bases: TGTGCCATCACCTCAAGCGGGGGAGAGGAGACCCAGTACTTC. Translated, it gives CAITSSGGEETQYF.